This TCR beta chain was identified in a study of blood T cells in healthy people across ages. The wider study: About one barcoded beta molecule was captured per two T cells (by template switching).

For the second PCR, which ran for about 6 to 11 cycles, a sample-barcoded 5' primer and a J-beta primer mix were used. MiXCR, applied by TCRdb to the 5' RACE reads, yields one record per CDR3 protein. The table has 1,300,000 or so distinct CDR3 sequences, approximately 60% seen once. There are many counts of this clonotype. The antigen remains unidentified. The CDR3 loop spans 14 amino acids. V gave up 6 bases and J gave up 4 bases; unmatched junction bases: 4. The study, taken as a whole, reports: A roughly linear age-dependent decrease characterized TCR beta diversity per million T cells. Comparison with aged donors showed that long-lived donors had more naive CD4+ cells and higher diversity.

The specimen was blood. The sequence was collected from a man aged 18 to 30 in good health. This chain uses TRBV12-3 or TRBV12-4 with TRBJ1-5; 9 bases fit TRBD1. For the CDR3, the DNA is TGTGCCAGCAGCCCCGGGACAGGGAATCAGCCCCAGCATTTT. Its protein product is CASSPGTGNQPQHF.